This T cell receptor (beta chain) derives from a study of OX40 agonist ivuxolimab in advanced cancers. Background on the study: Administration of intravenous ivuxolimab to patients occurred every 2 weeks at 0.01 to 10 mg/kg. Participants, approximately 83% male, averaged about 59 years of age, ranging from roughly 23 to 80. The study, taken as a whole, reports: Compared with CD4+, CD8+ T cells on average had more expanded clones.

The table came from immunoSEQ multiplex PCR; TCRdb's copy has only in-frame clones and leaves some out. The table has approximately 77,000 clones, around 83% seen once. About this clone: The antigen remains unidentified.

This CDR3 is 15 amino acids long. V lost 4 bases and J lost 0, with 10 bases in between. Germline values: CDR1 SGHRS, CDR2 YFSETQ. Sequences were derived from CD4+ or CD8+ T cells sorted from blood, sampled in a trial of the OX40 agonist ivuxolimab. The receptor was isolated from an adult with an advanced solid tumor such as melanoma, head and neck, liver or kidney cancer. The chain combines TRBV5-1 with TRBJ2-2; no firm D call. CDR3: CASSIDTANTGELFF. CDR3 DNA: TGCGCCAGCAGCATAGACACAGCGAACACCGGGGAGCTGTTTTTT.